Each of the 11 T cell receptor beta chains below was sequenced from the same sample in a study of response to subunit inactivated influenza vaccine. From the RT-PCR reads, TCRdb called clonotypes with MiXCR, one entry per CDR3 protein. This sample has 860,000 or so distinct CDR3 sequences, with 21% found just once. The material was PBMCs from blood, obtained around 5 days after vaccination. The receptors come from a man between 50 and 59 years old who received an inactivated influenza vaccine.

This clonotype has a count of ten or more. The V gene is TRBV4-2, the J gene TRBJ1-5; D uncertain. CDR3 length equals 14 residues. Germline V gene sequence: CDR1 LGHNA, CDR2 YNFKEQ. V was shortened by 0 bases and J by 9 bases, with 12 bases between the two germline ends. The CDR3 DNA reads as TGTGCCAGCAGCCAAGAAGGCCCGGGGTCGCCCCAGCATTTT. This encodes CASSQEGPGSPQHF.

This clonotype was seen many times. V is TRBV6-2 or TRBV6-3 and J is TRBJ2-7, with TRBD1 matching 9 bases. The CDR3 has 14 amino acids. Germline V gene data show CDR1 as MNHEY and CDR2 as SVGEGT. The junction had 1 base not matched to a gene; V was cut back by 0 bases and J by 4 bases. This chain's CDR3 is CASSYSGQGYEQYF. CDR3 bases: TGTGCCAGCAGTTACTCCGGACAGGGGTACGAGCAGTACTTC.

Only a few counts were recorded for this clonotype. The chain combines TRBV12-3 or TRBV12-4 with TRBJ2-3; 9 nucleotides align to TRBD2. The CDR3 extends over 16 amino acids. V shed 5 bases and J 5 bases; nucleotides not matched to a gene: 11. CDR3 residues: CASSPRSLAGIDTQYF. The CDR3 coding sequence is TGTGCCAGCAGTCCCCGTTCGCTAGCGGGGATAGATACGCAGTATTTT.

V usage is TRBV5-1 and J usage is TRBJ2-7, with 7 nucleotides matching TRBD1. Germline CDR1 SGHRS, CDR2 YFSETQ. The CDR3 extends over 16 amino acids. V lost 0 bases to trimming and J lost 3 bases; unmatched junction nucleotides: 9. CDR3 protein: CASSLAGTALNYEQYF. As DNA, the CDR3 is TGCGCCAGCAGCTTGGCCGGGACAGCTCTTAACTACGAGCAGTACTTC.

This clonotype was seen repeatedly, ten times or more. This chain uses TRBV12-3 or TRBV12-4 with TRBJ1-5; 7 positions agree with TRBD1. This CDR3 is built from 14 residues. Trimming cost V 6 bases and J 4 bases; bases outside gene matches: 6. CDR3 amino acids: CASSPQGTNQPQHF. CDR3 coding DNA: TGTGCCAGCAGCCCACAGGGGACAAATCAGCCCCAGCATTTT.

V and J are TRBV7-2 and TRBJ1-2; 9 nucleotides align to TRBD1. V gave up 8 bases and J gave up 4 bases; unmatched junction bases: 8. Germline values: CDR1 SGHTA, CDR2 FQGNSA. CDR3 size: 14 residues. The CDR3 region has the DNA TGTGCCAGCGCTTCGGACAGGGGAGGCTATGGCTACACCTTC. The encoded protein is CASASDRGGYGYTF.

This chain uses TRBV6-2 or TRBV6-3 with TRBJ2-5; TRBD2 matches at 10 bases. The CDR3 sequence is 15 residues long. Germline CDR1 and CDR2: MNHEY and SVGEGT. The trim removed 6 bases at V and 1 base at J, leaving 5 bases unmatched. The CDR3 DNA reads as TGTGCCAGCAGGCAGGGACTAGCGCGCCAAGAGACCCAGTACTTC. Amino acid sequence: CASRQGLARQETQYF.

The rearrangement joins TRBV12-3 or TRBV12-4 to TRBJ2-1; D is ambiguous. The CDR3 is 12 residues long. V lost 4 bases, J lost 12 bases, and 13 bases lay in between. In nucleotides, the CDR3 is TGTGCCAGCAGTTCTCCGGGTAGGTGGCAGTTCTTC. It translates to CASSSPGRWQFF.

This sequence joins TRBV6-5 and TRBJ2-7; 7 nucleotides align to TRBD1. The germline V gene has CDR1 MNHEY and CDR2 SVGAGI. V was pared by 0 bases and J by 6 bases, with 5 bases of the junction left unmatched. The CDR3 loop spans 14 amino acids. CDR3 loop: CASSYSLTGLEQYF. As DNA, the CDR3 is TGTGCCAGCAGTTACTCCCTGACAGGGCTCGAGCAGTACTTC.

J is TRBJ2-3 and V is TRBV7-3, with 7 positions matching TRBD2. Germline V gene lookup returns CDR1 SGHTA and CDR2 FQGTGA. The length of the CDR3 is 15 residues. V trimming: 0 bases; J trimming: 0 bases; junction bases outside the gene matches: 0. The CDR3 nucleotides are TGTGCCAGCAGCTTAACGCGGGAGAGCACAGATACGCAGTATTTT. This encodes CASSLTRESTDTQYF.

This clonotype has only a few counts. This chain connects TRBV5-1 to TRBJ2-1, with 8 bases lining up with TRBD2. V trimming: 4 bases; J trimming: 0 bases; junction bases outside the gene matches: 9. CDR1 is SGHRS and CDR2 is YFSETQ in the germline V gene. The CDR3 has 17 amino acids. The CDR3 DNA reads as TGCGCCAGCAGCCGAGGAAGCGGGGGCCACTCCTACAATGAGCAGTTCTTC. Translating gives CASSRGSGGHSYNEQFF.